The following is a T cell receptor (beta chain) sequence with its context. This clonotype has only a few counts. The target of this receptor is not known. Base quality data are lacking; no much larger clone is found one base away. Including cysteine and phenylalanine, the CDR3 has 14 amino acids. Only the CDR3 region is kept as DNA, spanning 42 bases read in frame from base 1. Sequences MNHEY (CDR1) and SMNVEV (CDR2) are obtained from the germline V gene (reference sequence). V is pruned by 6 bases and J by 7 bases, leaving 9 bases of the junction without a gene match. All donors were healthy Caucasians. Three pairs of female monozygotic twins, all aged roughly 18 to 29 years, were included in the twin cohort. Positive isolation kits from Invitrogen were used to isolate CD4+ and CD8+ T cell populations. The library came from 5' RACE. The sequencer was an Illumina HiSeq 2000. Template switching introduced a universal primer binding site; the final cDNA contained a unique molecular identifier, enabling accurate counting of TCR cDNA molecules. Specific primers in the conserved constant-segment region were used to synthesize first-strand cDNA for the TCR alpha and beta chains. To control for contamination, every cDNA library carried two barcodes: a SMART-Mk sample barcode plus Illumina barcodes. TruSeq adapter sequences, together with Illumina sample barcodes, were added in two successive PCR steps. Sequencing of the TCR alpha and beta cDNA libraries was done on the Illumina HiSeq platform using custom primers. Processing in the source paper ran as follows. Raw reads were processed with MiGEC to extract unique molecular identifiers, and MiXCR was used to determine CDR3 positions. Recombination models were inferred per individual with the repgenHMM and IGoR tools using an EM algorithm. The analysis of shared clonotypes was done with the tcR package in R, with sharing normalized by the product of cloneset sizes. Out-of-frame nonproductive sequences were analyzed to study raw recombination free of thymic and clonal selection effects. TCRdb handled the public reads itself, with Q25 trimming in fastp and clone calling in MiXCR, and kept productive beta chains. CDR3 protein duplicates are merged, each entry listing the most common genes and DNA. TCRdb, rather than the study authors, made the V and J calls. Recorded for this sample are hundreds of thousands of distinct CDR3 sequences; roughly a quarter of them occurred a single time. Approximately 2.9% of the sample goes to the ten largest clones.

This specimen comes from a study of identical twins (dated by TCRdb to 2016 to 2017). Study-wide context: The study deep-sequenced TCR alpha and beta repertoires from monozygotic twins, unrelated adults of various ages and cord blood to test whether fetal clonotypes persist. Replicate twin experiments were performed at different times using different library preparation protocols to rule out contamination. Points the paper makes about the study in general: Excess twin sharing in beta out-of-frame sequences was weaker because fewer shared sequences lowered the signal-to-noise ratio. Compared with coincidental sharing between unrelated individuals, an excess of low generation-probability sequences was observed among out-of-frame TCR alpha sequences shared between twins. Recombination models systematically underestimated out-of-frame TCR alpha sharing in monozygotic twins but agreed with sharing between unrelated individuals. Because the same donors could not be followed over many years, conclusions were based on cross-sectional statistical analysis. Abundant cord blood beta clonotypes carried fewer insertions; young adult naive repertoires showed a weaker similar trend, while memory repertoires showed none. Invariant T cells such as MAIT and iNKT could partly confound zero-insertion analyses, although diverse VJ usage argued against such confounding for most clonotypes.

The same sample was also used in a study of T cells expressing NK-cell markers. In that second paper, the authors write: Three sorted T-cell subsets (CD3+CD56+NKG2C+, CD3+CD56+NKG2C- and CD3+CD56-NKG2C+) from roughly eight donors had their TCR beta-chain repertoires profiled. Among the eight sequenced donors, seven were HCMV-seropositive and one was HCMV-seronegative. In several experiments an anti-gammadeltaTCR antibody was added to restrict sorting to alphabetaTCR-expressing T cells. In a handful of donors, the dominant CD3+CD56+NKG2C+ clonotypes ranked among the top 10 CD8+ clonotypes, making up roughly 1.0-7.0% of CD8+ T cells. Those dominant clonotypes were again the most abundant among CD3+CD56-NKG2C+ cells in four donors, at about 25-65%. It remained unclear whether the expanded NKG2C-expressing T cell clones were specific for HCMV antigens. All eight donors whose samples were sequenced were randomly selected healthy volunteers, three of them men and five women. A commercial ELISA kit detecting HCMV-specific IgG in serum was used to determine HCMV serostatus. Reads were demultiplexed and grouped by UMI with MIGEC, and clonotypes were assembled and quantified with MiTCR. Only TCR cDNA sequences supported by at least two reads were kept to exclude erroneous sequences. The tcR package was used for downstream repertoire analysis, and clonotypes were matched between fractions using CDR3 nucleotide sequence together with V segment. VDJmatch was used to annotate antigen specificity against VDJdb, with one amino acid substitution in CDR3 permitted.

The chain is made from TRBV27 and TRBJ2-1; 7 middle bases align to TRBD2. Sequencing used CD4+ T cells sorted from blood. This clonotype was obtained from a woman younger than 30 in good health. This receptor carries the CDR3 CASSGGRGRNEQFF. In nucleotide form, the sequence is TGTGCCAGCAGCGGAGGTCGCGGGAGAAATGAGCAGTTCTTC.